This passage covers 8 T cell receptor beta chains from one sample sequenced in a study of a mutant IDH1 vaccine in newly diagnosed glioma. Sequencing was performed with immunoSEQ multiplex PCR; in TCRdb, only in-frame clones are kept and a portion is missing. The profile shows about 21,000 clones, 89% of them singletons. Documented time point: week 11, during vaccination. Doses comprised 300 ug of mutant IDH1 20-mer peptide each, plus topical imiquimod. These receptors are not linked to any known antigen. The specimen comprised PBMCs, sampled from a glioma patient whose treatment included an IDH1 peptide vaccine. The source is a woman aged 40 to 50 with glioma.

The V gene is TRBV29-1, the J gene TRBJ1-4; 7 positions agree with TRBD1. This CDR3 is built from 12 residues. Germline loops: CDR1 SQVTM, CDR2 ANQGSEA. The trim removed 4 bases at V and 7 bases at J, leaving 3 bases unmatched. The DNA for the CDR3 is TGCAGCGTTGTGGAGGGGGCTGAAAAACTGTTTTTT. The encoded protein is CSVVEGAEKLFF.

This chain uses TRBV7-2 with TRBJ1-1; D is undetermined. CDR1 and CDR2 (germline): SGHTA, FQGNSA. V was trimmed by 2 bases and J by 1 base, leaving 8 bases between them. This CDR3 spans 14 amino acids. CDR3 DNA sequence: TGTGCCAGCAGCTTACTTTTCAGGAACACTGAAGCTTTCTTT. Its translation: CASSLLFRNTEAFF.

The chain recombines TRBV7-9 with TRBJ2-3; 9 nucleotides agree with TRBD2. The CDR3 has 16 amino acids. V dropped 5 bases and J dropped 3; count of bases not matched to a gene: 9. CDR1 and CDR2 (germline): SEHNR, FQNEAQ (reference sequence). The CDR3 nucleotides read TGTGCCAGCAGCCCAACGACTAGCGGTTTAACAGATACGCAGTATTTT. This gives the protein CASSPTTSGLTDTQYF.

Of note for this clone: Other DNA variants within this sample encode the same CDR3. This chain uses TRBV18 with TRBJ1-1; a weak D match, TRBD1 (6 bases). The germline V gene has CDR1 KGHSH and CDR2 LQKENI. This CDR3 region has 14 residues. The germline V and J ends were trimmed by 0 bases and 1 base, with 6 bases remaining between them. The CDR3 reads CASSPPGGNTEAFF. The CDR3 DNA follows: TGTGCCAGCTCACCACCAGGGGGGAACACTGAAGCTTTCTTT.

This chain joins TRBV4-3 and TRBJ2-7; 7 nucleotides match TRBD1. Germline CDR1 is LGHNA and CDR2 is YSLEER. The CDR3 runs 15 residues. After removal of 1 base from V and 0 bases from J, the junction contained 3 bases not matched to a gene. The CDR3, as DNA: TGCGCCAGCAGCCAAGGTGGGGACAGCTCCTACGAGCAGTACTTC. Translated, it gives CASSQGGDSSYEQYF.

This chain connects TRBV2 to TRBJ2-7, with 7 bases aligning to TRBD1. Germline-derived CDR1 and CDR2 are SNHLY and FYNNEI. There are 13 residues in the CDR3. The junction had 7 bases not matched to a gene; V was cut back by 7 bases and J by 4 bases. CDR3 residues: CASKQGQPYEQYF. The CDR3 DNA sequence: TGTGCCAGCAAGCAGGGACAGCCATACGAGCAGTACTTC.

The rearrangement joins TRBV30 to TRBJ1-5; tentative D call: TRBD1 (5 bases). Germline CDR1 and CDR2: GTSNPN and SVGIG (reference sequence). The CDR3 spans 18 residues. The germline V and J ends were trimmed by 2 bases and 5 bases, with 25 bases remaining between them. The CDR3 DNA follows: TGTGCCTGGAGTCCCTTAGTTTGGGGCCCAGGGTTCCATCAGCCCCAGCATTTT. Translation gives CAWSPLVWGPGFHQPQHF.

The chain recombines TRBV14 with TRBJ1-6, with 9 bases identical to TRBD1. J gave up 7 bases and V 4 bases, and 5 bases lay outside the gene matches. Germline CDR1 and CDR2: SGHDN and FVKESK. This CDR3 is built from 15 residues. CDR3: CASSRTGTGNSPLHF. In nucleotides, the CDR3 is TGTGCCAGCAGCCGGACAGGGACAGGGAATTCACCCCTCCACTTT.